One sample yielded the 32 T cell receptor beta chains listed below, sequenced in a study of technical replicates of blood from a handful of donors. TCRdb's copy holds only in-frame clones and misses some; the assay was immunoSEQ multiplex PCR. The table records approximately 70,000 clones, 90% to 95% of them present only once. Source material: T cells isolated from PBMCs. These receptors came from a human donor in good health.

The rearrangement joins TRBV7-9 to TRBJ2-7; tentative D call: TRBD1 (6 bases). The V end lost 0 bases, the J end lost 2 bases, and 8 bases lay between the germline ends. Germline values: CDR1 SEHNR, CDR2 FQNEAQ (reference sequence). CDR3 length equals 14 residues. The CDR3 DNA reads TGTGCCAGCAGCTTAGCTCAGGGGACCTACGAGCAGTACTTC. Translated: CASSLAQGTYEQYF.

This chain connects TRBV27 to TRBJ2-3; D is possibly TRBD1 (6 bases). V was clipped by 2 bases and J by 4 bases, with 13 bases between them. CDR1 and CDR2 (germline): MNHEY, SMNVEV (reference sequence). This CDR3 region has 15 residues. CDR3 sequence (DNA): TGTGCCAGCAGTTTACGAGCAGGGGCGGCAGATACGCAGTATTTT. This encodes CASSLRAGAADTQYF.

The V gene is TRBV2, the J gene TRBJ1-1, with TRBD1 matching 8 bases. Germline assignment: CDR1 SNHLY and CDR2 FYNNEI. CDR3 length: 11 amino acids. In DNA, the CDR3 is TGTGCTGGACAGGGGAACACTGAAGCTTTCTTT. Its translation is CAGQGNTEAFF.

CDR3 in DNA: TGTGCCAGCAGCCAGGGACTAGCGGAGGAAGAGACCCAGTACTTC. Translation: CASSQGLAEEETQYF. J is TRBJ2-5 and V is TRBV14; 11 nucleotides match TRBD2. The CDR3 contains 15 residues. Germline loops: CDR1 SGHDN, CDR2 FVKESK. With 3 bases clipped from V and 3 bases from J, the junction kept 3 bases outside the gene matches.

This chain connects TRBV7-8 to TRBJ2-1; 10 bases match TRBD1. With V trimmed by 7 bases and J by 6 bases, 6 bases remained unmatched. Germline V gene lookup returns CDR1 SGHVS and CDR2 FQNEAQ. The CDR3 loop spans 14 amino acids. The CDR3 DNA is TGTGCCAGCAACCGGGACAGGGGCCGCAATGAGCAGTTCTTC. Encoded protein: CASNRDRGRNEQFF.

The chain carries TRBV2 and TRBJ1-1; no clear D. CDR3 length: 13 residues. Germline V gene data show CDR1 as SNHLY and CDR2 as FYNNEI. Trimming cost V 4 bases and J 2 bases, with 8 bases left between them. The CDR3 DNA reads TGTGCCAGCAGTGGTATAGCTAACACTGAAGCTTTCTTT. It encodes CASSGIANTEAFF.

The chain couples TRBV5-6 to TRBJ2-3, with 7 bases aligning to TRBD2. With V trimmed by 2 bases and J by 3 bases, 6 bases remained unmatched. This CDR3 comprises 15 residues. The V gene's germline CDR1 is SGHDT and CDR2 YYEEEE. The CDR3 DNA is TGTGCCAGCAGCTTTTTAGGCGGGAGTACAGATACGCAGTATTTT. This sequence encodes CASSFLGGSTDTQYF.

The V and J genes are TRBV19 and TRBJ1-1; 7 nucleotides line up with TRBD1. Trimming removed 5 bases from V and 0 bases from J; junction bases left unmatched: 6. CDR1 and CDR2 (germline): LNHDA, SQIVND (reference sequence). This CDR3 has 15 amino acids. The CDR3 protein is CASSLGGLMNTEAFF. In nucleotides, the CDR3 is TGTGCCAGTAGTCTAGGGGGCCTTATGAACACTGAAGCTTTCTTT.

The chain joins TRBV27 to TRBJ2-1; D possibly corresponds to TRBD1 (6 bases). V dropped 3 bases and J dropped 9 bases, with 6 bases sitting between them. There are 11 residues in the CDR3. Germline CDR1 MNHEY, CDR2 SMNVEV (reference sequence). The CDR3 nucleotides read TGTGCCAGCAGTTTCAGGGGTGAGCAGTTCTTC. Amino acid sequence: CASSFRGEQFF.

The chain carries TRBV6-1 and TRBJ1-2; no reliable D call. The ends were cut back, 5 bases at V and 2 bases at J, with 9 bases in the middle. This CDR3 has 13 amino acids. Looked up from germline, CDR1 is MNHNS and CDR2 is SASEGT. CDR3 sequence reads: CASSILSNYGYTF. CDR3 nucleotides: TGTGCCAGCAGTATCCTCTCCAACTATGGCTACACCTTC.

V is TRBV7-2 and J is TRBJ2-1; D may be TRBD1 (5 bases). Germline CDR1 SGHTA, CDR2 FQGNSA. V was shortened by 1 base and J by 4 bases, with 11 bases between the two germline ends. This CDR3 is 15 amino acids long. The CDR3, as DNA: TGTGCCAGCAGCTTAGAGGGGTCCCGTTACAATGAGCAGTTCTTC. It encodes CASSLEGSRYNEQFF.

V usage is TRBV7-2 and J usage is TRBJ2-7, with 13 bases identical to TRBD2. After removal of 5 bases from V and 5 bases from J, the junction contained 6 bases not matched to a gene. The V gene's germline CDR1 is SGHTA and CDR2 FQGNSA. CDR3 length: 15 amino acids. The CDR3 protein is CASSHGGLAGDEQYF. CDR3 coding DNA: TGTGCCAGCAGCCACGGCGGACTAGCGGGAGACGAGCAGTACTTC.

This clone was observed a single time. The V call is TRBV27, the J call TRBJ2-2; the match to TRBD2 covers 14 bases. The CDR3 covers 19 residues. CDR1 is MNHEY, CDR2 SMNVEV, per germline (reference sequence). Trimming at V came to 4 bases and at J to 2 bases, leaving 9 bases not matched to a gene. CDR3 sequence reads: CASSSRRLAGGNNTGELFF. CDR3 DNA: TGTGCCAGCAGTTCTCGACGACTAGCGGGAGGGAATAACACCGGGGAGCTGTTTTTT.

In DNA form, the CDR3 reads TGTGCCAGCAGTGGACAGGGGATAAACACTGAAGCTTTCTTT. Protein: CASSGQGINTEAFF. The rearrangement links TRBV2 to TRBJ1-1; TRBD1 matches at 8 bases. J gave up 2 bases and V 4 bases, and 3 bases lay outside the gene matches. The CDR3 extends over 14 amino acids. Germline-derived CDR1 and CDR2 are SNHLY and FYNNEI.

The chain employs TRBV15 and TRBJ1-1; D is uncertain. This CDR3 spans 11 amino acids. Trimming cost V 8 bases and J 9 bases, with 13 bases left between them. Per germline, CDR1 LNHNV and CDR2 YYDKDF (reference sequence). In DNA, the CDR3 is TGTGCCACCGTGGCTTATAACCAAGCTTTCTTT. Its protein product is CATVAYNQAFF.

The CDR3 DNA follows: TGTGCCAGCAGCAACCCTTACCGGGAATTCCAAGAGACCCAGTACTTC. Protein sequence: CASSNPYREFQETQYF. J is TRBJ2-5 and V is TRBV28, with D maybe TRBD2 (5 bases). Trimming removed 6 bases at V and 1 base at J, with 18 bases between. The CDR3 runs 16 residues. Per the germline V gene, CDR1 is MDHEN and CDR2 is SYDVKM.

J is TRBJ1-2 and V is TRBV30, with TRBD1 identical over 12 bases. In germline, CDR1 is GTSNPN, CDR2 SVGIG (reference sequence). This CDR3 spans 14 amino acids. V lost 6 bases, J lost 7 bases, and 9 bases stayed unmatched. This CDR3 is CACISRDRGLGYTF. CDR3 bases: TGTGCCTGCATTTCCCGGGACAGGGGGCTTGGCTACACCTTC. Supplemented by reference TRBV30 and TRBJ1-2, the full variable domain reads SQTIHQWPATLVQPVGSPLSLECTVEGTSNPNLYWYRQAAGRGLQLLFYSVGIGQISSEVPQNLSASRPQDRQFILSSKKLLLSDSGFYLCACISRDRGLGYTFGSGTRLTVV.

This chain connects TRBV11-2 to TRBJ2-2, with D tentatively TRBD1 (5 bases). Trimming stripped 5 bases from V and 1 base from J, with 14 bases between. CDR1 and CDR2 from the germline V gene are SGHAT and FQNNGV. This CDR3 region has 16 residues. CDR3 bases: TGTGCCAGCAGCGCAGGGTATGGCTGGAACACCGGGGAGCTGTTTTTT. Translating it yields CASSAGYGWNTGELFF.

The rearrangement links TRBV30 to TRBJ1-2; a weak D match, TRBD1 (5 bases). Germline V CDR1 and CDR2: GTSNPN, SVGIG (reference sequence). V was pared by 6 bases and J by 5 bases, with 13 bases between. This CDR3 has 12 residues. The CDR3 sequence: CACDEGRYGYTF. CDR3 DNA: TGTGCCTGCGACGAGGGGAGGTATGGCTACACCTTC.

This clone appeared a single time. The V and J genes are TRBV10-3 and TRBJ2-7; D not resolved. Trimming took off 4 bases at V and 3 bases at J, with 7 bases between the two ends. Looked up from germline, CDR1 is ENHRY and CDR2 is SYGVKD. The CDR3 has 12 residues. CDR3 nucleotides: TGTGCCATCAGTGTAGCCGACTACGAGCAGTACTTC. It encodes CAISVADYEQYF.

The V gene is TRBV27, the J gene TRBJ2-7, with D tentatively TRBD2 (5 bases). V was clipped by 4 bases and J by 1 base, with 14 bases between them. Germline-derived CDR1 and CDR2 are MNHEY and SMNVEV (reference sequence). The CDR3 has 15 amino acids. The CDR3: CASSSPTTPSYEQYF. For the CDR3, the DNA is TGTGCCAGCAGTTCTCCGACTACACCTTCCTACGAGCAGTACTTC.

The CDR3 bases are TGTGCCAGCAGCCGGACAGGGTTTAGTGGCGGGGAGCTGTTTTTT. This translates into CASSRTGFSGGELFF. The J gene is TRBJ2-2, the V gene TRBV7-2; 8 bases match TRBD1. CDR1 is SGHTA, CDR2 FQGNSA, per germline. The CDR3 totals 15 residues. V was pared by 5 bases and J by 7 bases, with 9 bases of the junction left unmatched.

This clone turned up a few times. This sequence joins TRBV9 and TRBJ1-2; D uncertain. Germline V gives CDR1 SGDLS, CDR2 YYNGEE. The CDR3 extends over 14 amino acids. The V and J ends lost 3 bases and 2 bases respectively, with 11 bases between them. The CDR3 loop reads CASSEGSGNYGYTF. The CDR3, as DNA: TGTGCCAGCAGCGAAGGCAGCGGAAACTATGGCTACACCTTC.

The chain uses TRBV7-3 and TRBJ2-2; D gene unclear. V lost 8 bases to trimming and J lost 4 bases, with 8 bases between them. In germline, CDR1 is SGHTA, CDR2 FQGTGA. This CDR3 region has 12 residues. CDR3 coding DNA: TGTGCCAGCCAAGCGTTCACCGGGGAGCTGTTTTTT. The encoded protein is CASQAFTGELFF.

The gene calls are TRBV9 and TRBJ2-7, with 9 bases lining up with TRBD1. Germline lookup yields CDR1 SGDLS and CDR2 YYNGEE. The CDR3 runs to 13 residues. With 4 bases clipped from V and 5 bases from J, the junction kept 4 bases outside the gene matches. The CDR3 nucleotides are TGTGCCAGCAGCCCGGGACAGGGTAACGAGCAGTACTTC. As protein: CASSPGQGNEQYF.

J is TRBJ1-5 and V is TRBV19, with D possibly matching TRBD1 (5 bases). V lost 3 bases and J lost 4, with 13 bases in between. The length of the CDR3 is 15 residues. Germline CDR1 and CDR2: LNHDA and SQIVND (reference sequence). The CDR3: CASSIWAEGNQPQHF. Written as DNA, the CDR3 is TGTGCCAGTAGTATCTGGGCGGAGGGGAATCAGCCCCAGCATTTT.

This clone showed up just once. The chain carries TRBV7-2 and TRBJ2-1, with D unclear. Germline assignment: CDR1 SGHTA and CDR2 FQGNSA. This CDR3 is built from 15 residues. Trimming stripped 1 base from V and 3 bases from J, with 10 bases between. The CDR3 spells CASSLGVSSYNEQFF. The DNA of the CDR3 is TGTGCCAGCAGCTTAGGGGTTAGCAGCTACAATGAGCAGTTCTTC.

The gene calls are TRBV5-6 and TRBJ1-3; the D is unclear. The germline CDR1 and CDR2 sequences are SGHDT and YYEEEE. The CDR3 length is 13 residues. With 3 bases removed from V and 3 bases from J, the gap between germline ends came to 7 bases. The DNA of the CDR3 is TGTGCCAGCAGCTCGACATTTGGAAACACCATATATTTT. Amino acids: CASSSTFGNTIYF.

CDR3 sequence (DNA): TGTGCCAGCAGCTTAGCGACAGGGTTTCAGCCCCAGCATTTT. Translated: CASSLATGFQPQHF. This rearrangement joins TRBV7-9 to TRBJ1-5; 7 nucleotides line up with TRBD1. Germline V lookup: CDR1 SEHNR, CDR2 FQNEAQ (reference sequence). Trimming took 0 bases from V and 6 from J; bases not matched to a gene: 2. CDR3 length: 14 residues.

The chain links TRBV29-1 to TRBJ2-1; TRBD2 matches 9 bases. Unmatched junction bases numbered 10, after V lost 7 bases and J lost 0 bases. The CDR3 has 16 residues. Germline loops: CDR1 SQVTM, CDR2 ANQGSEA. The chain's CDR3 is CSGTASGDSSYNEQFF. The CDR3 DNA follows: TGCAGCGGTACTGCTAGCGGGGATAGCTCCTACAATGAGCAGTTCTTC.

This chain joins TRBV5-3 and TRBJ2-1; 13 bases agree with TRBD2. TRBV5-3 is an ORF for which the function is uncertain. The CDR3 is 15 amino acids. The trim removed 5 bases at V and 6 bases at J, leaving 5 bases unmatched. The CDR3 DNA reads TGTGCCAGAAGGCCCGGGACTAGCGGGACCAATGAGCAGTTCTTC. This encodes CARRPGTSGTNEQFF.

The chain is built from TRBV6-5 and TRBJ2-3; weak D call: TRBD1 (5 bases). V lost 8 bases, J lost 7 bases, and 16 bases lay in between. This CDR3 is 13 amino acids long. Germline lookup yields CDR1 MNHEY and CDR2 SVGAGI. For the CDR3, the DNA is TGTGCCAGCCAGCAGGGCGAATCATATACGCAGTATTTT. Protein: CASQQGESYTQYF.